Listed below are T cell receptor beta chains from one sample, sequenced in a study of CD8+CD57+ T cells in acquired aplastic anemia. TCRdb fed the reads into MiXCR, producing one record per CDR3 protein. The data hold around 150,000 distinct CDR3 sequences, with around two fifths observed a single time. Sequenced sample: sorted CD4+, CD8+, or CD8+CD57+ T cells (not recorded which) from PBMCs. The source is a human donor in good health, serving as a control. Each CDR3 is given with its conserved first and last residue. The D gene is left open where the match is weak. Only some rows state a clone size, as once, few, many or a class for expanded clones.

>16|TRBV5-6|.|.|TRBJ2-5
CASSLGTAYSGETQYF
TGTGCCAGCAGCCTAGGGACGGCCTACTCGGGGGAGACCCAGTACTTC
>16|TRBV24-1|many|TRBD2|TRBJ2-5
CATSEAASGRMETQYF
TGTGCCACCAGTGAGGCTGCTAGCGGGAGGATGGAGACCCAGTACTTC
>14|TRBV7-9|many|.|TRBJ1-1
CASSLARMYTEAFF
TGTGCCAGCAGCTTAGCAAGGATGTACACTGAAGCTTTCTTT
>13|TRBV29-1|.|TRBD1|TRBJ2-7
CSVGGQSSYEQYF
TGCAGCGTTGGGGGACAGTCCTCCTACGAGCAGTACTTC
>13|TRBV2|.|.|TRBJ1-6
CASSTAYNSPLHF
TGTGCCAGCAGTACAGCCTATAATTCACCCCTCCACTTT
>16|TRBV4-3|.|.|TRBJ2-1
CASSQGPNFPYNEQSF
TGCGCCAGCAGCCAAGGACCCAACTTCCCCTACAATGAGCAGTCCTTC
>13|TRBV24-1|once|.|TRBJ1-5
CATSDFTGSTQHF
TGTGCCACCAGTGATTTTACAGGCTCGACCCAGCATTTT
>15|TRBV3-1|.|TRBD1|TRBJ1-6
CASSLRTGGNSPLHF
TGTGCCAGCAGCCTCCGGACAGGGGGCAATTCACCCCTCCACTTT
>14|TRBV2|.|.|TRBJ1-3
CASNPVRSGNTIYF
TGTGCCAGCAACCCCGTACGCTCTGGAAACACCATATATTTT
>16|TRBV7-8|.|TRBD1|TRBJ2-2
CASSSPGQGAAGELFF
TGTGCCAGCAGCTCGCCTGGACAGGGGGCAGCCGGGGAGCTGTTTTTT
>15|TRBV6-5|many|.|TRBJ2-7
CASSYTPGRIYEQYF
TGTGCCAGCAGTTACACACCGGGACGGATCTACGAGCAGTACTTC
>18|TRBV6-1|.|TRBD1|TRBJ1-5
CASSQTGNSVWGNQPQHF
TGTGCCAGCAGTCAGACAGGGAACTCGGTGTGGGGCAATCAGCCCCAGCATTTT
>13|TRBV12-3/TRBV12-4|many|TRBD2|TRBJ2-1
CASASNSGVEQFF
TGTGCCAGCGCATCTAATAGCGGGGTTGAGCAGTTCTTC
>15|TRBV5-6|once|.|TRBJ2-1
CACSFPGPGTGEQFF
TGTGCCTGCAGCTTCCCGGGCCCTGGGACGGGTGAGCAGTTCTTC
>13|TRBV12-3/TRBV12-4|.|.|TRBJ1-6
CAISESYNSPLHF
TGTGCCATCAGTGAGTCTTATAATTCACCCCTCCACTTT
>19|TRBV20-1|few|TRBD2|TRBJ2-3
CSACWGLAGGLPSTDTQYF
TGCAGTGCTTGCTGGGGGCTAGCGGGGGGCCTCCCTAGCACAGATACGCAGTATTTT
>12|TRBV7-7|.|.|TRBJ1-4
CASSPTNEKLFF
TGTGCCAGCAGCCCTACGAATGAAAAACTGTTTTTT
>15|TRBV5-1|few|.|TRBJ1-4
CASSPSGGTNEKLFF
TGCGCCAGCAGCCCCAGTGGGGGAACTAATGAAAAACTGTTTTTT
>14|TRBV11-3|.|.|TRBJ1-4
CASSLRGNNEKLFF
TGTGCCAGCAGCTTGAGAGGAAACAATGAAAAACTGTTTTTT
>19|TRBV10-1|.|TRBD1|TRBJ2-1
CASSDRSTVGQNNYNEQFF
TGCGCCAGCAGTGATCGGTCGACCGTGGGACAGAATAACTACAATGAGCAGTTCTTC
>11|TRBV6-1|many|.|TRBJ2-7
CASSLPYEQYF
TGTGCCAGCAGCCTGCCCTACGAGCAGTACTTC
>14|TRBV10-1|many|.|TRBJ1-1
CASSERSGPLEAFF
TGCGCCAGCAGTGAGAGGAGTGGTCCGTTAGAAGCTTTCTTT
>12|TRBV6-1|many|TRBD1|TRBJ1-2
CASSQQGADYTF
TGTGCCAGCAGCCAACAGGGGGCCGACTACACCTTC
>11|TRBV10-3|many|.|TRBJ2-1
CAISVGNEQFF
TGTGCCATCAGTGTGGGGAATGAGCAGTTCTTC